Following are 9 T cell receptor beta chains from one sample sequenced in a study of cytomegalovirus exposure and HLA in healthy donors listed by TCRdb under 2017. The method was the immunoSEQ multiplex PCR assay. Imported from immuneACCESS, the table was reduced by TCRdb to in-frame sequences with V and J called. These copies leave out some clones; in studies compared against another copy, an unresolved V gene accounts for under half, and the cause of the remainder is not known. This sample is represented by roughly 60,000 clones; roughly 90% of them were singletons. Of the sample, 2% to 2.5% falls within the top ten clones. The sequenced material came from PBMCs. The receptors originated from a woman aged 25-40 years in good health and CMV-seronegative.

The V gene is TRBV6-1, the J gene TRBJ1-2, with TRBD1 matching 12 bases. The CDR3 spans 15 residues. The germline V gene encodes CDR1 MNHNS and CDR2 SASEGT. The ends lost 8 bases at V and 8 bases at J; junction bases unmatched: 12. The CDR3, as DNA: TGTGCCAGCCAAACGTGGGGGACAGGGGGCGGCGGCTACACCTTC. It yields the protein CASQTWGTGGGGYTF.

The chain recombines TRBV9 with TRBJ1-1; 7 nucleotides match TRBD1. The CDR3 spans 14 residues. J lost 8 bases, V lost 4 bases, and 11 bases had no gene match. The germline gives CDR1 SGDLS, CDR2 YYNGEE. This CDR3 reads CASSLRQGPGEAFF. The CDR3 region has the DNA TGTGCCAGCAGCCTCCGACAGGGCCCTGGAGAAGCTTTCTTT. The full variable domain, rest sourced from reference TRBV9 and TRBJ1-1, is DSGVTQTPKHLITATGQRVTLRCSPRSGDLSVYWYQQSLDQGLQFLIQYYNGEERAKGNILERFSAQQFPDLHSELNLSSLELGDSALYFCASSLRQGPGEAFFGQGTRLTVV.

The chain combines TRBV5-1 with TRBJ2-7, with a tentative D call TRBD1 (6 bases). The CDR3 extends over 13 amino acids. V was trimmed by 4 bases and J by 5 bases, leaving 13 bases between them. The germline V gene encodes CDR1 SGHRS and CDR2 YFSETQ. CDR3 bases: TGCGCCAGCAGCAGGGCCCAGGGGAACGAGCAGTACTTC. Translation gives CASSRAQGNEQYF.

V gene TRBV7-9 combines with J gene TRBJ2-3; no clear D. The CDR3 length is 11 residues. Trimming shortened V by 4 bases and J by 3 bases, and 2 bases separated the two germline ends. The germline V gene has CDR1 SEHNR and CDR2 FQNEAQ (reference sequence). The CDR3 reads CASSSTDTQYF. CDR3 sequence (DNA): TGTGCCAGCAGCTCAACAGATACGCAGTATTTT.

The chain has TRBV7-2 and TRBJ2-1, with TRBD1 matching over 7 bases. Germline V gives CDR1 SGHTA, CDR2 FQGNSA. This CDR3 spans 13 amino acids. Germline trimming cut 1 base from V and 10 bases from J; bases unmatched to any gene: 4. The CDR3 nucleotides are TGTGCCAGCAGCTTAGGCCGGGACAGAGAGCAGTTCTTC. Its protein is CASSLGRDREQFF.

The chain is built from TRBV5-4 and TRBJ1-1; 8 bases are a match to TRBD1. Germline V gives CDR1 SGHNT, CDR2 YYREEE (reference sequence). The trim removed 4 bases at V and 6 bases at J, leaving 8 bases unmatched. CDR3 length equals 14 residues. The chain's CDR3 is CASSPTGGVPEAFF. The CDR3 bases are TGTGCCAGCAGCCCAACAGGGGGGGTCCCTGAAGCTTTCTTT.

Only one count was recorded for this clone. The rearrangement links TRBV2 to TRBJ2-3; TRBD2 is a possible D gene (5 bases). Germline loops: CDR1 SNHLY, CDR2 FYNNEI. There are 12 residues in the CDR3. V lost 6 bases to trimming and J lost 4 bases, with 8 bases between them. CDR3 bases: TGTGCCAGCAGACGGACTGCAGATACGCAGTATTTT. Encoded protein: CASRRTADTQYF.

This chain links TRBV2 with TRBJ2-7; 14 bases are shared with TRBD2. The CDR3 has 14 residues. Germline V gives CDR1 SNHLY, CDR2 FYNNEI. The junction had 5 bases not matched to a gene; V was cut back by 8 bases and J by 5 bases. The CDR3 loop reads CASALTSGRDEQYF. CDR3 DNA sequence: TGTGCCAGCGCTTTGACTAGCGGGAGGGACGAGCAGTACTTC. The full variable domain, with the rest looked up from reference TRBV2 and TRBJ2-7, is EPEVTQTPSHQVTQMGQEVILRCVPISNHLYFYWYRQILGQKVEFLVSFYNNEISEKSEIFDDQFSVERPDGSNFTLKIRSTKLEDSAMYFCASALTSGRDEQYFGPGTRLTVT.

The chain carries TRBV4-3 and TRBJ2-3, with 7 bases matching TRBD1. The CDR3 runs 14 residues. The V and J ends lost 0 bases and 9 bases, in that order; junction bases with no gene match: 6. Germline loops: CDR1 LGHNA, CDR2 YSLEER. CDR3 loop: CASSQDSSGGTQYF. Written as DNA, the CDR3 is TGCGCCAGCAGCCAAGATAGTTCAGGGGGAACGCAGTATTTT.